Sequencing of this T cell receptor beta chain was carried out in a study of T cell responses to AZD1222 COVID-19 vaccine (dated by TCRdb to the early 2020s). For context, the study as a whole: AZD1222 recipients whose second dose came at about 4 weeks and those whose second dose came at about 12 weeks were combined into one group, since spike-specific TCR depth and breadth did not differ between the two schedules. TCR sequencing was performed for about 250 trial participants, of whom 200 to 220 were given two doses of AZD1222 and roughly 25 were given two doses of MenACWY control vaccine. Trial participants were enrolled by age into subgroups of 18-55, 56-69 and 70-plus years, and about 150, 27 and 61 TCR-sequenced participants, respectively, were included in these subgroups. Study-wide conclusions, independent of this receptor: The 56-69-year group was small, and its depth increase did not reach significance, likely because of low power. The vaccine-associated CD4 TCRs covered the entire spike protein, and the dominant responses fell in regions 160-218 and 743-854. Conclusions about previously exposed vaccinees are limited because only six or seven AZD1222 recipients were SARS-CoV-2 seropositive at baseline. Because no day 14 peak-response samples were available, repertoires were characterized only after the peak T cell response. After two AZD1222 doses, spike-specific TCR breadth and depth were significantly higher than at day 0 and than in MenACWY recipients. Participants were mostly white British, with more females than males. The authors suggested clonal diversity may have been underestimated. Nearly half of unique spike-specific TCRs reportedly recognized epitopes outside regions mutated in the B.1.351 and B.1.1.7 variants.

A distance of 14 bases separates the germline ends of V and J, which lose 2 bases and 0 bases respectively. The CDR3 runs 17 residues from the cysteine to the phenylalanine. Kept here is only the CDR3 DNA, which spans 51 bases and is read in frame from base 1. As encoded in the germline V gene, CDR1 is SGDLS while CDR2 is YYNGEE. The time point label on this specimen signifies: baseline before first vaccination. The vaccinee samples were drawn from two UK trials, COV001 and COV002, one of which was a single-blind randomized controlled phase 2/3 trial testing AZD1222 (ChAdOx1 nCoV-19) in healthy adults. For TCRbeta chain sequencing, PBMC samples from trial participants were taken at day 0 and at day 28 after the second dose. The CDR3 regions of human TCRbeta chains were subjected to immunosequencing. For the original study's pipeline: Repertoire TCRs were matched against a reference library of SARS-CoV-2-specific TCRs generated with the MIRA antigen-specificity platform. Breadth was defined as the fraction of unique TCRs that were SARS-CoV-2-associated, and depth was defined as the fraction of total T cells that were SARS-CoV-2-associated. Using the MIRA data, each spike-specific TCR was assigned both to the spike region to which the TCR was reactive and to a CD4 or CD8 class. Log10-transformed breadth and depth values were compared by one-way ANOVA with Sidak's multiple comparisons tests. TCRdb carries this immuneACCESS record with in-frame sequences only. Its versions omit some clonotypes, under half of them owing to an unresolved V gene in the studies checked, with the rest unexplained. The V and J calls and the clone size are those of that table, but D and trimming were determined from the DNA. Counted in this sample were about 130,000 clones; approximately 90% of them appeared once. The ten largest clones capture approximately 20% of the sample.

This clone has just a few counts. What antigen it recognizes has not been identified. No base qualities exist here, and no much larger clone lies one base off it. Sequenced here: peripheral blood, sampled on day 0 of AZD1222 vaccination. This receptor chain uses TRBV9 and TRBJ2-2; TRBD2 is a weak D gene call, 5 bases matching. The sequence was obtained from an adult in good health. The DNA sequence follows: TGTGCCAGCAGCGTCCGCCGCGAGCGGCCGAACACCGGGGAGCTGTTTTTT. Its protein reads: CASSVRRERPNTGELFF.